The 8 T cell receptor beta chains presented below share a single source sample, sequenced in a study of T cell repertoires in cytomegalovirus infection. Using its own MiXCR run on the reads, TCRdb lists one record per CDR3 protein. The top ten clones hold about two fifths of a sample with some 100,000 distinct CDR3 sequences, 20% to 25% of them seen once. The source material was CD8+ T cells from PBMCs. Receptors originate from a human donor in good health (CMV status not recorded). Some clones in this sample may be carry-over from other donors' samples.

This sequence joins TRBV5-1 and TRBJ2-2; D not certain. The CDR3 contains 15 residues. The germline CDR1 and CDR2 sequences are SGHRS and YFSETQ. Deletions cut 4 bases from V and 8 bases from J, with 18 bases between. This CDR3 is CASSGSGTARGELFF. The CDR3 nucleotides are TGCGCCAGCAGCGGATCGGGCACGGCGAGGGGGGAGCTGTTTTTT.

Only one count was recorded for this clonotype. The chain carries TRBV7-6 and TRBJ2-2; D may be TRBD2 (6 bases). The V gene lost 0 bases and the J gene lost 3 bases, with 14 bases spanning the gap. Per the germline V gene, CDR1 is SGHVS and CDR2 is FNYEAQ. The CDR3 spans 17 residues. For the CDR3, the DNA is TGTGCCAGCAGCTTAGCGGATGGAGGGCAATACACCGGGGAGCTGTTTTTT. This sequence encodes CASSLADGGQYTGELFF.

V is TRBV2 and J is TRBJ2-7; D tentatively reads TRBD1 or TRBD2 (5 bases each). Trimming took off 0 bases at V and 0 bases at J, with 15 bases between the two ends. Germline loops: CDR1 SNHLY, CDR2 FYNNEI. This CDR3 spans 17 amino acids. The CDR3 DNA reads as TGTGCCAGCAGTGAAGCGTGGGGCGGGCCAAGCTCCTACGAGCAGTACTTC. This codes for CASSEAWGGPSSYEQYF.

This clonotype has only a few counts. The chain uses TRBV7-2 and TRBJ1-1; possible D gene TRBD1, 6 bases. CDR1 is SGHTA and CDR2 is FQGNSA in the germline V gene. V lost 6 bases and J 5 bases, leaving 22 bases between the germline ends. The CDR3 extends over 16 amino acids. The CDR3 bases are TGTGCCAGCAGGGGCTCTTACAGGGAGTTGCTGACTGAAGCTTTCTTT. It yields the protein CASRGSYRELLTEAFF.

This clonotype came up many times. The CDR3 protein is CAWSADTNSNQPQHF. The CDR3 DNA sequence: TGTGCCTGGAGCGCCGACACGAATAGCAATCAGCCCCAGCATTTT. The V gene is TRBV30, the J gene TRBJ1-5; no definite D call. Germline V gene sequence: CDR1 GTSNPN, CDR2 SVGIG (reference sequence). V lost 3 bases, J lost 0 bases, and 12 bases lay in between. The CDR3 totals 15 residues.

V gene TRBV11-2 combines with J gene TRBJ2-7; 7 positions agree with TRBD1. V was pared by 7 bases and J by 4 bases, with 7 bases of the junction left unmatched. The CDR3 is made up of 13 amino acids. Looked up from germline, CDR1 is SGHAT and CDR2 is FQNNGV. CDR3 in amino acids: CASTFGQAYEQYF. DNA for the CDR3: TGTGCCAGCACATTTGGACAGGCTTACGAGCAGTACTTC.

V gene TRBV19 combines with J gene TRBJ2-7; 7 bases are shared with TRBD2. This CDR3 is built from 12 residues. The germline gives CDR1 LNHDA, CDR2 SQIVND (reference sequence). The V gene end was trimmed by 8 bases and the J gene end by 2 bases; junction bases not matched to a gene: 3. CDR3 nucleotides: TGTGCCAGTCGGGGGGTAACCTACGAGCAGTACTTC. This gives the protein CASRGVTYEQYF.

This clonotype was counted between two and nine times. V and J are TRBV6-2 or TRBV6-3 and TRBJ1-2; weak D call: TRBD1 (6 bases). V lost 4 bases, J lost 8 bases, and 8 bases lay in between. Germline CDR1 reads MNHEY; CDR2 reads SVGEGT. CDR3 length equals 11 residues. In DNA, the CDR3 is TGTGCCAGCAGTTCAGGGGTCGGCTACACCTTC. It codes for CASSSGVGYTF.